Given below is one T cell receptor beta chain in context. Antigen: not known. This record belongs to a study of Tregs in tolerant kidney transplant recipients. Some clones are missing from TCRdb's copy, which holds only in-frame ones; the method was immunoSEQ multiplex PCR. Of 84,000 or so clones listed, approximately 93% are singletons. The CDR3 has 14 residues. With V trimmed by 7 bases and J by 4 bases, 5 bases remained unmatched. CDR1 and CDR2 (germline): SGHTA, FQGNSA. The nonmyeloablative bone marrow transplants came from related graft donors, with transient mixed chimerism. Broader study findings: The small number of patients limits these findings pending further validation. Donor-specific Treg expansion exceeded global Treg expansion in tolerant patients, suggesting antigen drive. Biological reproducibility was not directly addressed in this study.

Sequencing used CD4+ T cells from blood (PBMCs), obtained 12 months after the transplant. The receptor was isolated from a human patient who received a combined kidney and bone marrow transplant. Among the T cells, some may be from the graft donor. The J gene is TRBJ2-1, the V gene TRBV7-2, with 9 bases aligning to TRBD2. This chain's CDR3 is CASIAGGQYNEQFF. Written as DNA, the CDR3 is TGTGCCAGCATTGCGGGAGGGCAGTACAATGAGCAGTTCTTC. Using reference TRBV7-2 and TRBJ2-1 for the parts outside the CDR3, the full variable domain is GAGVSQSPSNKVTEKGKDVELRCDPISGHTALYWYRQSLGQGLEFLIYFQGNSAPDKSGLPSDRFSAERTGGSVSTLTIQRTQQEDSAVYLCASIAGGQYNEQFFGPGTRLTVL.